Given below is one TCR beta chain in context. Its antigen remains unknown. This CDR3 spans 16 amino acids. V lost 1 base and J lost 0, with 10 bases in between. CDR1 is LGHNA and CDR2 is YNFKEQ in the germline V gene. The record originates from a study of cytomegalovirus exposure and HLA in healthy donors. The PCR ran on 60 Vbeta and 13 Jbeta primers. Only in-frame clones appear in the TCRdb table, and some are missing; sequencing was by immunoSEQ multiplex PCR. Among around 110,000 clones, approximately 80% were seen once, and the ten largest hold under 4%. General study points: In the analysis, some V segments, TRBV6-2 and TRBV6-3 included, were excluded as indistinguishable. Sequencing had likely introduced a cluster of highly shared sequence variants as an artifact. One variant, a missense change in DCLRE1C, was linked in a later analysis to TCR beta V- and J-gene trimming. Associated with HLA alleles at 0.05 false discovery rate in a later analysis were 16,951 TCR beta sequences.

What was sequenced was PBMCs. V and J are TRBV4-2 and TRBJ2-1, with D maybe TRBD2 (6 bases). This TCR was sampled from a woman in her twenties or thirties in good health and CMV-seronegative. This CDR3 reads CASSQGGRSSYNEQFF. The CDR3 DNA sequence: TGTGCCAGCAGCCAAGGGGGGAGGAGCTCCTACAATGAGCAGTTCTTC.